The rows below give T cell receptor beta chains drawn from one sample of a study of blood T cell repertoires in COVID-19. Here immunoSEQ multiplex PCR was the method, and the copy in TCRdb shows in-frame clones only, minus some. The sample consists of about 100,000 clones, around 90% of them appearing once. The sample taken for sequencing was peripheral blood. The receptors here all came from a woman between 50 and 59 years old with COVID-19, enrolled during active disease. CDR3s include the opening cysteine and the closing phenylalanine or tryptophan. Each record gives: V gene, J gene, CDR3 length, D gene, clone size, CDR3 DNA, CDR3 protein. The D gene is left open where the match is weak. Rows give clone size only sometimes, using once, few, many, or a class for an expanded clone.

TRBV6-5	TRBJ1-1	15	TRBD1	NA	TGTGCCAGCAGTTACGGCAGGGGGCGAGGCACTGAAGCTTTCTTT	CASSYGRGRGTEAFF
TRBV3-1/TRBV3-2	TRBJ1-1	15	TRBD1	NA	TGTGCCAGCAGCCAAGCCGACAGGGGTGGGACTGAAGCTTTCTTT	CASSQADRGGTEAFF
TRBV6-2/TRBV6-3	TRBJ2-7	15	TRBD1	NA	TGTGCCAGCAGTTACAGACAGGGGACCCCCTACGAGCAGTACTTC	CASSYRQGTPYEQYF
TRBV28	TRBJ2-5	15	TRBD2	NA	TGTGCCAGCAGTTTGGCTAGCGGGGGCCGGGAGACCCAGTACTTC	CASSLASGGRETQYF
TRBV2	TRBJ2-5	14	TRBD2	NA	TGTGCCAGCAGTGAGGTAGCGGGGGTGGAGACCCAGTACTTC	CASSEVAGVETQYF
TRBV4-3	TRBJ1-4	14	NA	few	TGCGCCAGCAGCCAAGACAGGCCAGTTGAAAAACTGTTTTTT	CASSQDRPVEKLFF
TRBV30	TRBJ1-4	15	TRBD1	NA	TGTGCCTGGAGTGCAGGGACAGGGGCTGGGGAAAAACTGTTTTTT	CAWSAGTGAGEKLFF
TRBV20-1	TRBJ2-7	16	TRBD1	NA	TGCAGTGCTAGTAAGGGTTGGGGGGACAGGTCCTACGAGCAGTACTTC	CSASKGWGDRSYEQYF
TRBV28	TRBJ1-6	15	TRBD1	NA	TGTGCCAGTCACCCCTACGGGACAGATAATTCACCCCTCCACTTT	CASHPYGTDNSPLHF
TRBV5-1	TRBJ1-3	15	NA	NA	TGCGCCAGCAGCTCGGACAGCTTTTCTGGAAACACCATATATTTT	CASSSDSFSGNTIYF
TRBV5-4	TRBJ2-2	14	TRBD2	NA	TGTGCCAGCAGATACGCGCGGGGGGCCGGGGAGCTGTTTTTT	CASRYARGAGELFF
TRBV30	TRBJ2-5	11	NA	NA	TGTGCCTGGAGTGTATATGAGACCCAGTACTTC	CAWSVYETQYF
TRBV30	TRBJ1-1	13	NA	NA	TGTGCCTGGAGTAACACAGATAACACTGAAGCTTTCTTT	CAWSNTDNTEAFF
TRBV3-1/TRBV3-2	TRBJ2-6	16	NA	NA	TGTGCCAGCAGCCAAGATTGGAGCTCTGGGGCCAACGTCCTGACTTTC	CASSQDWSSGANVLTF
TRBV7-2	TRBJ1-2	16	TRBD1	NA	TGTGCCAGCAGCTTAGTTGGCGGCCAGGGGGCCGATGGCTACACCTTC	CASSLVGGQGADGYTF
TRBV28	TRBJ1-3	16	NA	NA	TGTGCCAGCAGGCCCCAGACAGGAGAGGGGGGAAACACCATATATTTT	CASRPQTGEGGNTIYF
TRBV18	TRBJ2-7	12	NA	NA	TGTGCCAGCTCACCCACCACTCGCGAGCAGTACTTC	CASSPTTREQYF
TRBV5-4	TRBJ2-5	17	TRBD2	NA	TGTGCCAGCAGGGCGTGGCTAGCGGGGGAGAGGCAGGAGACCCAGTACTTC	CASRAWLAGERQETQYF
TRBV18	TRBJ1-3	17	NA	NA	TGTGCCAGCACGAGAGGCAGCTCCGAGATCTCTGGAAACACCATATATTTT	CASTRGSSEISGNTIYF
TRBV9	TRBJ2-2	15	NA	NA	TGTGCCAGCAGCGTAGATAGGGGGTTCACCGGGGAGCTGTTTTTT	CASSVDRGFTGELFF
TRBV21-1	TRBJ1-2	15	NA	NA	TGTGCCAGCAGCAACAAGGACAGCGTCCTCTATGGCTACACCTTC	CASSNKDSVLYGYTF
TRBV5-1	TRBJ1-6	14	TRBD1	once	TGCGCCAGCACCCCCGGACAGGTGGTTTCACCCCTCCACTTT	CASTPGQVVSPLHF
TRBV30	TRBJ1-2	12	NA	NA	TGTGCCTGGAGTAGACAGGCAAATGGCTACACCTTC	CAWSRQANGYTF
TRBV12-3/TRBV12-4	TRBJ1-1	11	NA	NA	TGTGCCAGTTCGCAGGGGACTGAAGCTTTCTTT	CASSQGTEAFF
TRBV6-4	TRBJ1-2	16	NA	NA	TGTGCCAGTACCCGGGACGGGGGTGCGTATCGCTATGGCTACACCTTC	CASTRDGGAYRYGYTF
TRBV3-1/TRBV3-2	TRBJ2-7	17	TRBD2	NA	TGTGCCAGCAGCCAAGAATTCGAGGGGCGGGGGGTCTACGAGCAGTACTTC	CASSQEFEGRGVYEQYF
TRBV7-6	TRBJ2-1	14	NA	NA	TGTGCCAGCAGCTTGGGGGCGCAAGGGCATGAGCAGTTCTTC	CASSLGAQGHEQFF
TRBV4-3	TRBJ2-2	18	NA	NA	TGCGCCAGCAGCCATACCACCTCCGGCACAGGGCAGGTCGGGGAGCTGTTTTTT	CASSHTTSGTGQVGELFF
TRBV12-5	TRBJ2-7	13	NA	few	TGTGCTAGCCGGGACTTTCGCTCCTACGAGCAGTACTTC	CASRDFRSYEQYF
TRBV4-3	TRBJ1-4	15	NA	NA	TGCGCCAGCAGCCAAGAGGCAAGGACACCTGAAAAACTGTTTTTT	CASSQEARTPEKLFF
TRBV7-2	TRBJ2-7	14	NA	NA	TGTGCCAGCAGCTCGCTAGCTGGCGGGTCCGAGCAGTACTTC	CASSSLAGGSEQYF
TRBV23-1	TRBJ1-6	15	NA	NA	TGCGCCAGCGTTGGAGGCAGCTCCTATAATTCACCCCTCCACTTT	CASVGGSSYNSPLHF
TRBV28	TRBJ2-4	18	TRBD1	NA	TGTGCCAGCAGTTTATTTAGAGGGGGCATGGGAGCCAAAAACATTCAGTACTTC	CASSLFRGGMGAKNIQYF
TRBV6-5	TRBJ2-3	13	NA	NA	TGTGCCAGCGAGGTACAGGGCCCAGATACGCAGTATTTT	CASEVQGPDTQYF
TRBV5-4	TRBJ1-6	14	TRBD1	few	TGTGCCAGCAGCTCGACAGGGGGGAATTCACCCCTCCACTTT	CASSSTGGNSPLHF
TRBV10-3	TRBJ1-1	16	TRBD1	NA	TGTGCCATCAGTGAGGGGGCCGGGACAGGGGCCACTGAAGCTTTCTTT	CAISEGAGTGATEAFF
TRBV7-3	TRBJ1-1	13	NA	once	TGTGCCAGCAGCTCCCCCAGGGACACTGAAGCTTTCTTT	CASSSPRDTEAFF
TRBV4-1	TRBJ2-7	16	TRBD1	NA	TGCGCCAGCAGCCAAGATGGGGGGACAGGGGGATACGAGCAGTACTTC	CASSQDGGTGGYEQYF
TRBV6-2/TRBV6-3	TRBJ2-2	13	NA	NA	TGTGCCAGCAGTTCAACTAGGCCCGGGGAGCTGTTTTTT	CASSSTRPGELFF
TRBV6-6	TRBJ2-7	14	TRBD1	NA	TGTGCCAGCAGCCCCGGACAGGGATCCTACGAGCAGTACTTC	CASSPGQGSYEQYF